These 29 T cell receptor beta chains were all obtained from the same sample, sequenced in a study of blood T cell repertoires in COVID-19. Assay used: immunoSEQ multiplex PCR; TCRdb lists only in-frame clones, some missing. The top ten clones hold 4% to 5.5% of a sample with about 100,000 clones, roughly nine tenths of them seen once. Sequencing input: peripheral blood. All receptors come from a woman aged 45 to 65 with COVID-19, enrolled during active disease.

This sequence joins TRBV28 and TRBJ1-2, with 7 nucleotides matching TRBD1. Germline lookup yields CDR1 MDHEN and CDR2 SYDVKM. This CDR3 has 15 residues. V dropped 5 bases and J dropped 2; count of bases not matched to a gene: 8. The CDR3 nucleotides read TGTGCCAGCAGTCCTGGACAGGTCACCAACTATGGCTACACCTTC. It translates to CASSPGQVTNYGYTF.

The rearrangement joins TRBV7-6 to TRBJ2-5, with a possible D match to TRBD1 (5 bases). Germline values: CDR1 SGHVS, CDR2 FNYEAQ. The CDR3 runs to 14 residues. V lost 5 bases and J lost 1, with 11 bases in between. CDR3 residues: CASSQGHVQETQYF. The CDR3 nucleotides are TGTGCCAGCAGCCAAGGACACGTCCAAGAGACCCAGTACTTC.

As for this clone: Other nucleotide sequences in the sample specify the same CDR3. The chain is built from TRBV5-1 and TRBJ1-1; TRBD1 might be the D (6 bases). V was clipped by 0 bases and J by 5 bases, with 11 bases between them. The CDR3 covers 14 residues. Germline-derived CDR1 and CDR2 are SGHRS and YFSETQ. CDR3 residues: CASSLDREGTEAFF. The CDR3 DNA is TGCGCCAGCAGCTTGGACAGGGAGGGGACTGAAGCTTTCTTT.

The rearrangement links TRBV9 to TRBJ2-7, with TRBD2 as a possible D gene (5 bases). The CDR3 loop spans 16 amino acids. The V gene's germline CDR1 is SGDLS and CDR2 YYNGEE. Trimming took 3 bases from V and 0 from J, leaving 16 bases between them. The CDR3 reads CASSGPGKRSSYEQYF. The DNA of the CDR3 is TGTGCCAGCAGCGGTCCCGGGAAACGCAGCTCCTACGAGCAGTACTTC. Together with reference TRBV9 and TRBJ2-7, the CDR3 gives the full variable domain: DSGVTQTPKHLITATGQRVTLRCSPRSGDLSVYWYQQSLDQGLQFLIQYYNGEERAKGNILERFSAQQFPDLHSELNLSSLELGDSALYFCASSGPGKRSSYEQYFGPGTRLTVT.

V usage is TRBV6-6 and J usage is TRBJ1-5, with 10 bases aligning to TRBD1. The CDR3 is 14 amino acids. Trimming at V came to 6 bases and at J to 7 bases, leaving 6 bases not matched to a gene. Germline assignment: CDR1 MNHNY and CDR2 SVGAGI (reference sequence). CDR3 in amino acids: CASSRGQGEQPQHF. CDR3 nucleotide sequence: TGTGCCAGCAGCCGCGGACAGGGGGAACAGCCCCAGCATTTT.

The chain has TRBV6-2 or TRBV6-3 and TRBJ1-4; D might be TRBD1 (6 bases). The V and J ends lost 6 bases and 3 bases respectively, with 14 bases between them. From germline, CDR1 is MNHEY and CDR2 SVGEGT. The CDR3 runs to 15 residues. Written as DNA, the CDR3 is TGTGCCAGCAGCACAGGGAGAGCCCCTAATGAAAAACTGTTTTTT. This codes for CASSTGRAPNEKLFF.

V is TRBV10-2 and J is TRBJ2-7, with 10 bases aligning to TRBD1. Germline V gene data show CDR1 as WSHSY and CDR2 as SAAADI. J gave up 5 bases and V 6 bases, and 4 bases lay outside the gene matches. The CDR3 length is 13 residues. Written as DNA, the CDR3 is TGCGCCAGCAGGACAGGGGGCAAGGACGAGCAGTACTTC. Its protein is CASRTGGKDEQYF.

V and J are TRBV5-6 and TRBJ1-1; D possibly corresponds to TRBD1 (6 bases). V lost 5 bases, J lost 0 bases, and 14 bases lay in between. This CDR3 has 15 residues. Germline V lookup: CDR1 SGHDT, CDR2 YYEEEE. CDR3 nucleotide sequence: TGTGCCAGCAGTCCCCCCGGGACACTGAACACTGAAGCTTTCTTT. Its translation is CASSPPGTLNTEAFF.

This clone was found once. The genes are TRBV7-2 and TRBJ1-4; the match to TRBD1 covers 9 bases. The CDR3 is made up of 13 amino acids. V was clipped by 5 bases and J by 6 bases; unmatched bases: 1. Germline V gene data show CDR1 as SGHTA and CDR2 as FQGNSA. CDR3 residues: CASSRDRDEKLFF. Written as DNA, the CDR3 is TGTGCCAGCAGCAGGGACAGGGATGAAAAACTGTTTTTT.

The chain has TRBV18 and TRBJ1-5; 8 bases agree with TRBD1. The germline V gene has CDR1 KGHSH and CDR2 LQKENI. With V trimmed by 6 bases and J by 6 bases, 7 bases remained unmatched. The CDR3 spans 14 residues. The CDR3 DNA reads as TGTGCCAGCTCCCGAGGACAGGGAGGTCAGCCCCAGCATTTT. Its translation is CASSRGQGGQPQHF.

CDR3 residues: CSASGQGRTEAFF. CDR3 nucleotides: TGCAGCGCTTCCGGACAGGGTCGGACTGAAGCTTTCTTT. V and J are TRBV29-1 and TRBJ1-1; 8 nucleotides agree with TRBD1. With 7 bases clipped from V and 5 bases from J, the junction kept 9 bases outside the gene matches. This CDR3 spans 13 amino acids. CDR1 and CDR2 (germline): SQVTM, ANQGSEA.

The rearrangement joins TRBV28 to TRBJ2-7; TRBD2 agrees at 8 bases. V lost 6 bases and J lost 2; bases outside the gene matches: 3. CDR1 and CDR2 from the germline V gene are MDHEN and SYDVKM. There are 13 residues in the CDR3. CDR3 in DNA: TGTGCCAGCAGGCCGGGACTAGCCTACGAGCAGTACTTC. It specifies CASRPGLAYEQYF.

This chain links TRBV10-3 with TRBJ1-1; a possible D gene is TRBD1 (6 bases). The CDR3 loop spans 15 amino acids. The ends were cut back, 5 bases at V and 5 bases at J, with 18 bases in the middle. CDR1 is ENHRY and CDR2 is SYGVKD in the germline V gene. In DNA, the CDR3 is TGTGCCATCAGTAATGCAGAGCAGGGGCGGACTGAAGCTTTCTTT. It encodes CAISNAEQGRTEAFF.

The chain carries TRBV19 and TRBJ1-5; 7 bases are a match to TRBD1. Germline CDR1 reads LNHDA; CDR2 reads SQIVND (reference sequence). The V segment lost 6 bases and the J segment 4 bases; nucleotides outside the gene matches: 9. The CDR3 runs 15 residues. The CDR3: CASSEQGQGNQPQHF. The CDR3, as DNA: TGTGCCAGTAGCGAACAGGGGCAGGGGAATCAGCCCCAGCATTTT.

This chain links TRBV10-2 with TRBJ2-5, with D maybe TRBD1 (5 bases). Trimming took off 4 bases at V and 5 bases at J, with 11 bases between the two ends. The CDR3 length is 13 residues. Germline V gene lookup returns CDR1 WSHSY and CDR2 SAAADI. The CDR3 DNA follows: TGCGCCAGCAGTGGCAGGGTCGGCGAGACCCAGTACTTC. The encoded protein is CASSGRVGETQYF.

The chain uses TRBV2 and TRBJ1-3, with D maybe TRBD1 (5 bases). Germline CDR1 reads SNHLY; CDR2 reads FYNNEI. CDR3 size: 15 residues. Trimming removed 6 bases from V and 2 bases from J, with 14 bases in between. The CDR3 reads CASRTEAGPGNTIYF. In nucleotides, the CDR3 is TGTGCCAGCAGAACCGAGGCAGGGCCTGGAAACACCATATATTTT.

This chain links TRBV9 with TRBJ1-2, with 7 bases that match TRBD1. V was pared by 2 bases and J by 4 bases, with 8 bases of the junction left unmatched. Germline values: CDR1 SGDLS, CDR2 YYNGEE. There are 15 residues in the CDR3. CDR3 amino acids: CASSVTGTETYGYTF. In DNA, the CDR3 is TGTGCCAGCAGCGTGACAGGGACCGAAACCTATGGCTACACCTTC. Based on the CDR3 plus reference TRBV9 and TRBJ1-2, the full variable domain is DSGVTQTPKHLITATGQRVTLRCSPRSGDLSVYWYQQSLDQGLQFLIQYYNGEERAKGNILERFSAQQFPDLHSELNLSSLELGDSALYFCASSVTGTETYGYTFGSGTRLTVV.

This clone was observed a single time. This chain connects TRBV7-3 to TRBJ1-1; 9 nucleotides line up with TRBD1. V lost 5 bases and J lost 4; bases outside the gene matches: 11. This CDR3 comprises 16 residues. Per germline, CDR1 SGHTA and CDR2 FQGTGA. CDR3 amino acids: CASSPGTGPQGTEAFF. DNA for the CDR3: TGTGCCAGCAGCCCAGGGACAGGGCCGCAGGGCACTGAAGCTTTCTTT.

This CDR3 is CASSLGPGQGAHLADTQYF. In DNA form, the CDR3 reads TGTGCCAGCAGTTTAGGCCCGGGACAGGGGGCGCATCTCGCAGATACGCAGTATTTT. V and J are TRBV27 and TRBJ2-3, with 12 bases fitting TRBD1. The CDR3 length is 19 residues. The germline V gene encodes CDR1 MNHEY and CDR2 SMNVEV (reference sequence). V shed 2 bases and J 4 bases; nucleotides not matched to a gene: 13.

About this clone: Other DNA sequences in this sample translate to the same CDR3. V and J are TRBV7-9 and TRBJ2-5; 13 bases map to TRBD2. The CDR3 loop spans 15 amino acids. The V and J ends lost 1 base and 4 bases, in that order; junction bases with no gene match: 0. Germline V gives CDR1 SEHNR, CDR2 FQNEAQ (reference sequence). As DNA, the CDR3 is TGTGCCAGCAGCTTAGGGACTAGCGGGGGAGAGACCCAGTACTTC. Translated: CASSLGTSGGETQYF.

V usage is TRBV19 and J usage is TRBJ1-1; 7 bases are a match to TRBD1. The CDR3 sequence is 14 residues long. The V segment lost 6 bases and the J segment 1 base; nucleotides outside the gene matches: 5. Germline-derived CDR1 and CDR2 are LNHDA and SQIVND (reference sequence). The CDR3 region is CASRPRTGNTEAFF. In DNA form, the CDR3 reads TGTGCCAGTAGACCACGGACAGGGAACACTGAAGCTTTCTTT.

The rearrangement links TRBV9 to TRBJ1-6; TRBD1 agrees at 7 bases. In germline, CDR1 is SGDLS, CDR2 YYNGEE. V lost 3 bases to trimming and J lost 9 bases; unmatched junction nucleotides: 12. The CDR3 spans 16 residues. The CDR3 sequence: CASSGEQGVNSSPLHF. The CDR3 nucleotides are TGTGCCAGCAGCGGGGAGCAGGGGGTAAATAGTTCACCCCTCCACTTT.

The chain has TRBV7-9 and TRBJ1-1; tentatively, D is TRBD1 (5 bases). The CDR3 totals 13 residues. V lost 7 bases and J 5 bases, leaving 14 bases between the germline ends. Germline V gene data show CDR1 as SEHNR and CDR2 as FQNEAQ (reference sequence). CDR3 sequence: CASTPGGGTEAFF. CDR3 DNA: TGTGCCAGCACCCCTGGGGGGGGGACTGAAGCTTTCTTT.

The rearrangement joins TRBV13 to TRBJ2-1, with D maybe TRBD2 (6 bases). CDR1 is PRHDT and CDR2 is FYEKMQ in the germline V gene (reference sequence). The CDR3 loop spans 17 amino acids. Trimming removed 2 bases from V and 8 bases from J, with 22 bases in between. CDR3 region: CASSLKGWDSGGDEQFF. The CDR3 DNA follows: TGTGCCAGCAGCTTAAAGGGCTGGGACTCCGGAGGTGATGAGCAGTTCTTC.

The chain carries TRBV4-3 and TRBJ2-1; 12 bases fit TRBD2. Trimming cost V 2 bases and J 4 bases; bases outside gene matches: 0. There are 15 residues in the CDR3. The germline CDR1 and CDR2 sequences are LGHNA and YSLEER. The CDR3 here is CASSQLAGGYNEQFF. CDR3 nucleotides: TGCGCCAGCAGCCAACTAGCGGGGGGGTACAATGAGCAGTTCTTC.

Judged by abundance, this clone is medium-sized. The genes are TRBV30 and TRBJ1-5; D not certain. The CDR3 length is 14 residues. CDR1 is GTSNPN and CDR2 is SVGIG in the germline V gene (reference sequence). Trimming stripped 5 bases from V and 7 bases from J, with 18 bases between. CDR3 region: CAWGSGGSGQPQHF. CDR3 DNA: TGTGCCTGGGGCTCGGGAGGGTCCGGCCAGCCCCAGCATTTT.

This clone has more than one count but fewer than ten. The CDR3 is CASSTTGGPYNEQFF. CDR3 bases: TGTGCCAGCAGCACAACAGGGGGCCCCTACAATGAGCAGTTCTTC. The rearrangement links TRBV7-9 to TRBJ2-1, with 9 bases identical to TRBD1. The CDR3 runs 15 residues. V trimming: 5 bases; J trimming: 2 bases; junction bases outside the gene matches: 4. Germline V gene lookup returns CDR1 SEHNR and CDR2 FQNEAQ (reference sequence). The full variable domain, completed using reference TRBV7-9 and TRBJ2-1, is DTGVSQNPRHKITKRGQNVTFRCDPISEHNRLYWYRQTLGQGPEFLTYFQNEAQLEKSRLLSDRFSAERPKGSFSTLEIQRTEQGDSAMYLCASSTTGGPYNEQFFGPGTRLTVL.

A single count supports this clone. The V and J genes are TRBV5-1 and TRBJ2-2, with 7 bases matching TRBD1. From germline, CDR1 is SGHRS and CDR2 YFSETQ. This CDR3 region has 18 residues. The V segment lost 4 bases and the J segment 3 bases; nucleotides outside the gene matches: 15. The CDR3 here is CASSLQGVYGKYTGELFF. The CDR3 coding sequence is TGCGCCAGCAGCCTTCAGGGGGTTTACGGGAAGTACACCGGGGAGCTGTTTTTT.

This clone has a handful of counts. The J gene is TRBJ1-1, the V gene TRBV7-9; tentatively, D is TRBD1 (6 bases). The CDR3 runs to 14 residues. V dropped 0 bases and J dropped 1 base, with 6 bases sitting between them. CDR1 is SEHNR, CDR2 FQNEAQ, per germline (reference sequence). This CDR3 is CASSLAQGNTEAFF. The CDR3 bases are TGTGCCAGCAGCTTAGCACAGGGGAACACTGAAGCTTTCTTT.